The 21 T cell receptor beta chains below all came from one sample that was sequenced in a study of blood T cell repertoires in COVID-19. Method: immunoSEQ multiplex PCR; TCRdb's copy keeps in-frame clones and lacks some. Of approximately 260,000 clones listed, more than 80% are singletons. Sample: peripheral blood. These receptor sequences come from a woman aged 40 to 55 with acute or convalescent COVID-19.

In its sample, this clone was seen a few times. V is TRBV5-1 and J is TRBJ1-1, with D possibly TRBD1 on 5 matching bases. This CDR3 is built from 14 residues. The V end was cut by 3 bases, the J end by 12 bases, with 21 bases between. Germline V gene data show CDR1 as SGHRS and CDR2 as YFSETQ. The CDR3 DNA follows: TGCGCCAGCAGCTCGCTTACGGGGGTAGGAGGGACTTTCTTT. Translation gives CASSSLTGVGGTFF.

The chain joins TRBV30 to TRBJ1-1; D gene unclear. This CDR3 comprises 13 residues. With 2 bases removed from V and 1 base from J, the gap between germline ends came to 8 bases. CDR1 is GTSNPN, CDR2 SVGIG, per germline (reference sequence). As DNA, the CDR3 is TGTGCCTGGAGTATCGGTTGGAACACTGAAGCTTTCTTT. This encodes CAWSIGWNTEAFF.

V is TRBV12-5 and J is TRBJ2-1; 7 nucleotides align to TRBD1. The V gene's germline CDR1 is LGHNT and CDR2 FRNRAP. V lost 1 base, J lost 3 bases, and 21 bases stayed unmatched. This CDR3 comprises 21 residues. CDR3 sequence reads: CASGLALPPSGDSNNYNEQFF. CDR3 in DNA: TGTGCTAGTGGTTTGGCTCTCCCGCCATCCGGGGACAGCAACAACTACAATGAGCAGTTCTTC.

CDR3: CASSREGQGHEKLFF. Written as DNA, the CDR3 is TGTGCCAGCAGCCGAGAGGGACAGGGCCATGAAAAACTGTTTTTT. The chain has TRBV4-2 and TRBJ1-4, with TRBD1 matching over 9 bases. Trimming took 4 bases from V and 6 from J; bases not matched to a gene: 6. This CDR3 is built from 15 residues. The germline V gene encodes CDR1 LGHNA and CDR2 YNFKEQ.

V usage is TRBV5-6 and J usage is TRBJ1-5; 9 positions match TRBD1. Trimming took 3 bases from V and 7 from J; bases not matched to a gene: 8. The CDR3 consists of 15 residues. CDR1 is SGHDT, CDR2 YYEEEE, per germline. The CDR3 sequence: CASSWGTGFRQPQHF. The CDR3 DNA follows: TGTGCCAGCAGCTGGGGGACAGGGTTTAGGCAGCCCCAGCATTTT. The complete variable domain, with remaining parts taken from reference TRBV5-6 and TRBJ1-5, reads DAGVTQSPTHLIKTRGQQVTLRCSPKSGHDTVSWYQQALGQGPQFIFQYYEEEERQRGNFPDRFSGHQFPNYSSELNVNALLLGDSALYLCASSWGTGFRQPQHFGDGTRLSIL.

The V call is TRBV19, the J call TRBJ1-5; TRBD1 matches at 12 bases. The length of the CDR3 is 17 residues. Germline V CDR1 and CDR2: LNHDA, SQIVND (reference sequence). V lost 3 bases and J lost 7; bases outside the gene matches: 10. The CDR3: CASSIYGTGGSRQPQHF. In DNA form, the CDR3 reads TGTGCCAGTAGTATTTATGGGACAGGGGGCTCTCGGCAGCCCCAGCATTTT.

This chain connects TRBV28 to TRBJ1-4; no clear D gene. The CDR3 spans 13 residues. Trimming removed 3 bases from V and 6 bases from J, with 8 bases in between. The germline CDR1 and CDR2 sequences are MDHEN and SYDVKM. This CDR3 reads CASSFAGYEKLFF. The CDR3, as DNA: TGTGCCAGCAGTTTCGCCGGGTATGAAAAACTGTTTTTT.

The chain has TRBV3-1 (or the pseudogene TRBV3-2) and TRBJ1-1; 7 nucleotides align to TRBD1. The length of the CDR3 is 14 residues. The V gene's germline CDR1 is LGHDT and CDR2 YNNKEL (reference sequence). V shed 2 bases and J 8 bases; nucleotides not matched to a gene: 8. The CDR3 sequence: CASSQPYRGGEAFF. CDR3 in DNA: TGTGCCAGCAGCCAACCTTACAGGGGCGGAGAAGCTTTCTTT.

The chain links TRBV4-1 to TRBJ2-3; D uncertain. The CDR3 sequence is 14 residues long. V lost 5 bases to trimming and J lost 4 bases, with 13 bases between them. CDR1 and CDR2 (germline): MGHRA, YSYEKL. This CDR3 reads CASSDSSIADTQYF. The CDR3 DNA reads TGCGCCAGCAGCGATAGCTCTATCGCAGATACGCAGTATTTT.

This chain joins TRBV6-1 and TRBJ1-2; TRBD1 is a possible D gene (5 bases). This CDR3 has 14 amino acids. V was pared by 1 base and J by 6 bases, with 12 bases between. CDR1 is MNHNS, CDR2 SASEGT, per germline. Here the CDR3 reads CASSEGGGNDGYTF. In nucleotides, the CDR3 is TGTGCCAGCAGTGAAGGTGGGGGGAACGATGGCTACACCTTC.

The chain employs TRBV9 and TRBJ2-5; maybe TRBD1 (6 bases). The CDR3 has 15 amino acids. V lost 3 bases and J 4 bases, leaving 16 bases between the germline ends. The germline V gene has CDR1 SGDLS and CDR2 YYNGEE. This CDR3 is CASSGSQGLGETQYF. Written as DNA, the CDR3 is TGTGCCAGCAGCGGATCACAGGGTCTTGGAGAGACCCAGTACTTC.

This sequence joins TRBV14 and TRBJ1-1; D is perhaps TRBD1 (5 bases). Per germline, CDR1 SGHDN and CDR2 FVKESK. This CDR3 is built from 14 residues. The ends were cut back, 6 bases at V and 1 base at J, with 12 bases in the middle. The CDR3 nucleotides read TGTGCCAGCAGTCTTGTAGGGGAGAACACTGAAGCTTTCTTT. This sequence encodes CASSLVGENTEAFF.

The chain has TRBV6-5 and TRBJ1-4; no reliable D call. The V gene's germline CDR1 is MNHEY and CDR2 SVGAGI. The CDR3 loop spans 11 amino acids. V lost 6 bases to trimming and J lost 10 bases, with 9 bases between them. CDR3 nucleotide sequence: TGTGCCAGCAGGCAGGATGGAAAACTGTTTTTT. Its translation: CASRQDGKLFF.

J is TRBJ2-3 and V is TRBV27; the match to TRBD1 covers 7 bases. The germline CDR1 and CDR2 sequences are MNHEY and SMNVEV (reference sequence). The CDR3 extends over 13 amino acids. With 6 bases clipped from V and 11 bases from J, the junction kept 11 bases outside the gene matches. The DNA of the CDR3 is TGTGCCAGCAGCTTAGGGGGCCCGAGTTGGCAGTATTTT. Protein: CASSLGGPSWQYF.

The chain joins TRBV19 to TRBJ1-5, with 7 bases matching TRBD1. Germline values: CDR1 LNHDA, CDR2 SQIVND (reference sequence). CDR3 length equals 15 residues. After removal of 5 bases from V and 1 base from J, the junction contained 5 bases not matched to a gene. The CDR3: CASSETGSSNQPQHF. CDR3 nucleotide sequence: TGTGCCAGTAGTGAGACAGGGAGCAGCAATCAGCCCCAGCATTTT.

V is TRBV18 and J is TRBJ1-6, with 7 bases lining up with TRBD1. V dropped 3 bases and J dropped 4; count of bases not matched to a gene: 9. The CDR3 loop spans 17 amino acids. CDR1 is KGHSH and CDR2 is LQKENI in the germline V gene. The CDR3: CASSPYYAQGYNSPLHF. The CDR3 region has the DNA TGTGCCAGCTCACCGTATTATGCACAGGGGTATAATTCACCCCTCCACTTT.

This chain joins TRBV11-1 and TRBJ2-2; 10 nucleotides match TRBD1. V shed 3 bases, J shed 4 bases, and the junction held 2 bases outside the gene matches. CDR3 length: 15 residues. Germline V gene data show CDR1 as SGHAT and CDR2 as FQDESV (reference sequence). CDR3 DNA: TGTGCCAGCAGCTTGAGACAGGGGGCCACCGGGGAGCTGTTTTTT. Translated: CASSLRQGATGELFF.

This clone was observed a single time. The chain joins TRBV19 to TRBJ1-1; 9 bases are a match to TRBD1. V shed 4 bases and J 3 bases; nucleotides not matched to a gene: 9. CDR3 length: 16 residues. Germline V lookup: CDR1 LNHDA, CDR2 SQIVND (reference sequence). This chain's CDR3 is CASSTRTGVKDTEAFF. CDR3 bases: TGTGCCAGTAGTACCAGGACAGGGGTTAAGGACACTGAAGCTTTCTTT.

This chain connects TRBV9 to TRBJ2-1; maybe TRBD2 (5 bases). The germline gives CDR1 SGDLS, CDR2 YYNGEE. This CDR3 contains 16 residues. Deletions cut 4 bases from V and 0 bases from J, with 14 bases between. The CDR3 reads CASSTGVSSSYNEQFF. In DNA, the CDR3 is TGTGCCAGCAGCACCGGGGTGAGTAGCTCCTACAATGAGCAGTTCTTC.

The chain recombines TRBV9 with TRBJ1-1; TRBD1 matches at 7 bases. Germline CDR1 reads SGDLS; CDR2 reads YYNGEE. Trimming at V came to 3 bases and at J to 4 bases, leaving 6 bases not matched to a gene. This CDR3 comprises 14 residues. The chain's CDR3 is CASSATSGGTEAFF. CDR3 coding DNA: TGTGCCAGCAGCGCCACTTCAGGGGGCACTGAAGCTTTCTTT.

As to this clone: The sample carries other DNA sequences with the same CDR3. This CDR3 is CASSFARETQYF. The CDR3 DNA sequence: TGTGCCAGCAGTTTTGCCCGGGAGACCCAGTACTTC. The chain has TRBV12-3 or TRBV12-4 and TRBJ2-5; D uncertain. The CDR3 is made up of 12 amino acids. The V gene lost 3 bases and the J gene lost 5 bases, with 7 bases spanning the gap.